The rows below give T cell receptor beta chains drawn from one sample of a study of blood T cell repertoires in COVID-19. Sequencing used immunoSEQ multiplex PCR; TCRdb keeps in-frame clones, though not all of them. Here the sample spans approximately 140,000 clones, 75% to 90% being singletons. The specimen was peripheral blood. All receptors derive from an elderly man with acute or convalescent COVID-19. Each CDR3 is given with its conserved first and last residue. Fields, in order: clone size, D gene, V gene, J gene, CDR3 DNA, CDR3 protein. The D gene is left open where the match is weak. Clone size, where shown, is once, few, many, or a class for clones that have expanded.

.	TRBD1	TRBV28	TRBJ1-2	TGTGCCAGCAGTTTCGGGGGACAGGGGGCGAATGGCTACACCTTC	CASSFGGQGANGYTF
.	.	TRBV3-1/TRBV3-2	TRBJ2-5	TGTGCCAGCAGCCGTAGCGGTGGACAGACCCAGTACTTC	CASSRSGGQTQYF
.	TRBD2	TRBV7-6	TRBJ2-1	TGTGCCAGCAGCTTAGAGACTAGCGGGAGCTCCTACAATGAGCAGTTCTTC	CASSLETSGSSYNEQFF
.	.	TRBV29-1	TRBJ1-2	TGCAGCGTTGCGACAGGAGCGGTTGGCTACACCTTC	CSVATGAVGYTF
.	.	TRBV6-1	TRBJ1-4	TGTGCCAGCAGTGAATTTGGACAGAATGAAAAACTGTTTTTT	CASSEFGQNEKLFF
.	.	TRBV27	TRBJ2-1	TGTGCCAGCAGTACCCAACAGGGCGTGGTGTACAATGAGCAGTTCTTC	CASSTQQGVVYNEQFF
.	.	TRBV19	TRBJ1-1	TGTGCCAGTAGTATCCTTAGGGGGGGCGGCACTGAAGCTTTCTTT	CASSILRGGGTEAFF
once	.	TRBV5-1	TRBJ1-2	TGCGCCAGCAGCGCCACCCAGGGCAACTATGGCTACACCTTC	CASSATQGNYGYTF
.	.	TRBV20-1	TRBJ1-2	TGCAGTGCTAGTGCAGGAAACTATGGCTACACCTTC	CSASAGNYGYTF
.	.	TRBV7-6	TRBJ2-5	TGTGCCAGCAGCTTAGTCGCGCACCAAGAGACCCAGTACTTC	CASSLVAHQETQYF
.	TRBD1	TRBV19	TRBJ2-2	TGTGCCAGTAGTTCCTCACCCGGGGACAGGGGTGGGGCACGGGGAGCTGTTTTT	CASSSSPGDRGGARGAVF
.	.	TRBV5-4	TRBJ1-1	TGTGCCAGCAGCGGGGATACAGGGTTAACTTTCTTT	CASSGDTGLTFF
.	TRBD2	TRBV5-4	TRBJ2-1	TGTGCCAGCAGCTTGGATATCCGGACTAGCGGGAGGGAAACCTACAATGAGCAGTTCTTC	CASSLDIRTSGRETYNEQFF
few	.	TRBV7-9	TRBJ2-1	TGTGCCAGCAGCTCCCTCCGCGGTGACGCGTACAATGAGCAGTTCTTC	CASSSLRGDAYNEQFF
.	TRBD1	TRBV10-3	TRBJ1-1	TGTGCCGTCGCGGGACAGACGAACACTGAAGCTTTCTTT	CAVAGQTNTEAFF
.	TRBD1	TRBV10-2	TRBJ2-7	TGCGCCAGCAGAGGACAGGGGACCTACGAGCAGTACTTC	CASRGQGTYEQYF
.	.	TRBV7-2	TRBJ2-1	TGTGCCAGCAGCCCAAGGGACGGGAGCTCCTACAATGAGCAGTTCTTC	CASSPRDGSSYNEQFF
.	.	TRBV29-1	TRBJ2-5	TGCAGCGTAACAGACCAACAAGAGACCCAGTACTTC	CSVTDQQETQYF
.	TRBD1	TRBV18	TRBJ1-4	TGTGCCAGCTCACCAAGTAAGGGACAGACACACCCCGGGGAAAAACTGTTTTTT	CASSPSKGQTHPGEKLFF
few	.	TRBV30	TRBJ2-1	TGTGCCTGGAGTGTACACCTCGGAGAATCCGAGCAGTTCTTC	CAWSVHLGESEQFF
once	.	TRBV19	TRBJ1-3	TGTGCCAGTAGTATCAACTCACGCTCTGGAAACACCATATATTTT	CASSINSRSGNTIYF
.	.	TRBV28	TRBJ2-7	TGTGCCAGCAGTCTGGACAGTTACGAGCAGTACTTC	CASSLDSYEQYF
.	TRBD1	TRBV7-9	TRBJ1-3	TGTGCCAGCAGCCCGGGACAGCCCCGAAACACCATATATTTT	CASSPGQPRNTIYF
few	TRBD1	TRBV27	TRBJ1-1	TGTGCCAGCAGTCGAGACGGGACAGGCTACACTGAAGCTTTCTTT	CASSRDGTGYTEAFF
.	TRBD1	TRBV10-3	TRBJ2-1	TGTGCCATCAGTGAGTCCGGGACAGGGAATGGCAATGAGCAGTTCTTC	CAISESGTGNGNEQFF
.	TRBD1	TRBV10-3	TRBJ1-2	TGTGCCATCAGCGCGGGACAGTCCCTTTCGTATGGCTACACCTTC	CAISAGQSLSYGYTF
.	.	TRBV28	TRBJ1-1	TGTGCCAGCAGTTCCCCGGGGGTAACTGAAGCTTTCTTT	CASSSPGVTEAFF
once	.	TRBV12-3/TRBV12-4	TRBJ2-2	TGTGCCAGCAACAAGGACATTAGGGAGCTGTTTTTT	CASNKDIRELFF
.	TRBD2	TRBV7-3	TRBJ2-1	TGTGCCAGCAGCTTAAGAGGGGGGACTAGCGATTACAATGAGCAGTTCTTC	CASSLRGGTSDYNEQFF
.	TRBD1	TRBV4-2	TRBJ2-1	TGTGCCAGCAGCCAAGGGACAGGGTCCTACAATGAGCAGTTCTTC	CASSQGTGSYNEQFF
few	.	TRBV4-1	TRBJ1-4	TGCGCCAGCAGCCTTCTACCCCGGGTCCTTAATGAAAAACTGTTTTTT	CASSLLPRVLNEKLFF
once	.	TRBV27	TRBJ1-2	TGTGCCAGCAGGTCGACAGCCTCTAACTATGGCTACACCTTC	CASRSTASNYGYTF
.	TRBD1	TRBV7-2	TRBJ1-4	TGTGCCAGCAGCTCCCGGACAGGGGATGAAAAACTGTTTTTT	CASSSRTGDEKLFF
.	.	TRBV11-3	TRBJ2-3	TGTGCCAGCAGCTTAGGAGGGCCGGCTAGCACAGATACGCAGTATTTT	CASSLGGPASTDTQYF
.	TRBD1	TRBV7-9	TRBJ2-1	TGTGCCAGCAGCCCCAGGGACAGGGTCTCCTACAATGAGCAGTTCTTC	CASSPRDRVSYNEQFF
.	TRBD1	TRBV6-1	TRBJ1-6	TGTGCCAGCAGCGAAGGACAGGGGGCGTCTTCACCCCTCCACTTT	CASSEGQGASSPLHF
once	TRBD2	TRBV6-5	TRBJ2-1	TGTGCCAGCAGTTACGCGACTAGCGTATACAATGAGCAGTTCTTC	CASSYATSVYNEQFF
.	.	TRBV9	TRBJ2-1	TGTGCCAGCAGCGTAGTAGCGGCCGGCTACAATGAGCAGTTCTTC	CASSVVAAGYNEQFF